The 8 T cell receptor beta chains below come from one sample, sequenced in a study of shared clonotypes between healthy human individuals. Sequenced by immunoSEQ multiplex PCR; TCRdb stores in-frame clones only, minus some. The sample lists about 2 million clones; over 85% were seen once. Sequenced sample: naive CD4+ T cells sorted from blood. Subset: CD45RA+ positively selected. Receptors were obtained from a man between 18 and 29 years old in good health.

This clone appeared once. The chain recombines TRBV10-3 with TRBJ1-4; 10 bases are a match to TRBD1. The CDR3 sequence is 15 residues long. J was trimmed by 8 bases and V by 4 bases; bases with no gene match: 7. Looked up from germline, CDR1 is ENHRY and CDR2 is SYGVKD. In DNA, the CDR3 is TGTGCCATCAGTGGCACCGGACAGGGGGAGGAAAAACTGTTTTTT. This sequence encodes CAISGTGQGEEKLFF.

CDR3 in amino acids: CASSSSEGADSPLHF. CDR3 nucleotides: TGTGCCAGCAGTTCAAGTGAGGGCGCGGACTCACCCCTCCACTTT. This chain uses TRBV5-4 with TRBJ1-6; no firm D call. Germline values: CDR1 SGHNT, CDR2 YYREEE (reference sequence). Trimming removed 5 bases at V and 10 bases at J, with 19 bases between. This CDR3 spans 15 amino acids.

This clone was counted only a few times. This same CDR3 is encoded by further DNA sequences in the sample. V usage is TRBV18 and J usage is TRBJ2-7; D unclear. Trimming stripped 0 bases from V and 0 bases from J, with 6 bases between. Germline V lookup: CDR1 KGHSH, CDR2 LQKENI. The CDR3 has 14 amino acids. The CDR3 sequence is CASSPPGSSYEQYF. The CDR3 region has the DNA TGTGCCAGCTCACCACCGGGCAGCTCCTACGAGCAGTACTTC. The full variable domain, in which reference TRBV18 and TRBJ2-7 provide the parts outside the CDR3, is NAGVMQNPRHLVRRRGQEARLRCSPMKGHSHVYWYRQLPEEGLKFMVYLQKENIIDESGMPKERFSAEFPKEGPSILRIQQVVRGDSAAYFCASSPPGSSYEQYFGPGTRLTVT.

The CDR3: CASSQGWLTSGRANTGELFF. Here the CDR3 DNA reads TGCGCCAGCAGCCAAGGGTGGTTGACTAGCGGGAGGGCCAACACCGGGGAGCTGTTTTTT. The chain is built from TRBV4-1 and TRBJ2-2, with 14 bases fitting TRBD2. The CDR3 is 20 amino acids. The junction had 9 bases not matched to a gene; V was cut back by 1 base and J by 2 bases. Germline V gene sequence: CDR1 MGHRA, CDR2 YSYEKL.

This clone was observed a single time. At one of its ends the junction is not consistent with the germline gene, which may arise from a read error. This rearrangement joins TRBV4-1 to TRBJ2-6, with no clear D. This CDR3 region has 14 residues. Germline V lookup: CDR1 MGHRA, CDR2 YSYEKL. CDR3 in DNA: TGCGCCAGCACCCAAACGACTGGGGCCAACGTCCTGACTTTC. It specifies CASTQTTGANVLTF.

This sequence joins TRBV27 and TRBJ2-2; TRBD1 aligns across 8 bases. The CDR3 is made up of 16 amino acids. J gave up 5 bases and V 8 bases, and 13 bases lay outside the gene matches. The germline CDR1 and CDR2 sequences are MNHEY and SMNVEV (reference sequence). The chain's CDR3 is CASHSSGQGRTGELFF. CDR3 nucleotides: TGTGCCAGCCATTCATCCGGACAGGGAAGGACCGGGGAGCTGTTTTTT.

The CDR3 DNA reads as TGTGCCAGCCGACAGGGTTGGGACACTGAAGCTTTCTTT. Translation: CASRQGWDTEAFF. This chain joins TRBV6-1 and TRBJ1-1, with 7 bases matching TRBD1. Germline values: CDR1 MNHNS, CDR2 SASEGT. With 8 bases clipped from V and 3 bases from J, the junction kept 6 bases outside the gene matches. This CDR3 contains 13 residues.

This chain links TRBV19 with TRBJ1-2; TRBD1 might be the D (5 bases). CDR1 and CDR2 (germline): LNHDA, SQIVND (reference sequence). Trimming took off 4 bases at V and 5 bases at J, with 14 bases between the two ends. The CDR3 length is 14 residues. The CDR3 here is CASSTRQTYYGYTF. The CDR3 DNA is TGTGCCAGTAGTACGCGACAGACCTATTATGGCTACACCTTC. Together with reference TRBV19 and TRBJ1-2, the CDR3 gives the full variable domain: DGGITQSPKYLFRKEGQNVTLSCEQNLNHDAMYWYRQDPGQGLRLIYYSQIVNDFQKGDIAEGYSVSREKKESFPLTVTSAQKNPTAFYLCASSTRQTYYGYTFGSGTRLTVV.